These T cell receptor beta chains were read from a single sample in a study of cytomegalovirus exposure and HLA in healthy donors. Sequencing used immunoSEQ multiplex PCR; TCRdb keeps in-frame clones, though not all of them. The profile shows 140,000 to 150,000 clones, approximately 84% of them singletons. The material sequenced was PBMCs. These receptors were collected from a woman aged 60-75 years in good health and CMV-seropositive. CDR3s include the opening cysteine and the closing phenylalanine or tryptophan. D genes are given only for firm matches. Only some rows state a clone size, as once, few, many or a class for expanded clones.

v_gene: TRBV6-5
abundance: .
j_gene: TRBJ2-1
d_gene: TRBD1
CDR3aa: CASSAGTGGLNEQFF
CDR3nt: TGTGCCAGCAGTGCCGGGACAGGGGGCCTAAATGAGCAGTTCTTC

v_gene: TRBV6-6
abundance: .
j_gene: TRBJ2-3
d_gene: TRBD1
CDR3aa: CASSPGQGKQYF
CDR3nt: TGTGCCAGCAGTCCTGGACAGGGTAAGCAGTATTTT

v_gene: TRBV4-1
abundance: .
j_gene: TRBJ1-4
d_gene: .
CDR3aa: CASRRTANEKLFF
CDR3nt: TGCGCCAGCAGAAGGACAGCTAATGAAAAACTGTTTTTT

v_gene: TRBV29-1
abundance: .
j_gene: TRBJ1-1
d_gene: .
CDR3aa: CSASVVNTEAFF
CDR3nt: TGCAGCGCCTCAGTCGTGAACACTGAAGCTTTCTTT

v_gene: TRBV6-5
abundance: .
j_gene: TRBJ2-7
d_gene: .
CDR3aa: CASGKTGSYEQYF
CDR3nt: TGTGCCAGCGGGAAAACAGGGAGCTACGAGCAGTACTTC

v_gene: TRBV13
abundance: .
j_gene: TRBJ2-3
d_gene: .
CDR3aa: CASSPGRGGTDTQYF
CDR3nt: TGTGCCAGCAGCCCCGGGAGAGGGGGCACAGATACGCAGTATTTT

v_gene: TRBV7-9
abundance: .
j_gene: TRBJ2-4
d_gene: TRBD1
CDR3aa: CASSPRGTVQNIQYF
CDR3nt: TGTGCCAGCAGCCCCAGGGGGACAGTACAAAACATTCAGTACTTC

v_gene: TRBV21-1
abundance: .
j_gene: TRBJ2-5
d_gene: .
CDR3aa: CASSKYPTASETQYF
CDR3nt: TGTGCCAGCAGCAAATACCCCACAGCTTCGGAGACCCAGTACTTC

v_gene: TRBV7-2
abundance: once
j_gene: TRBJ1-1
d_gene: .
CDR3aa: CASSSRGVNTEAFF
CDR3nt: TGTGCCAGCAGCTCCCGTGGAGTGAACACTGAAGCTTTCTTT

v_gene: TRBV29-1
abundance: few
j_gene: TRBJ1-1
d_gene: TRBD1
CDR3aa: CSGRTGLNLLNTEAFF
CDR3nt: TGCAGCGGCCGGACAGGGTTAAACCTTTTAAACACTGAAGCTTTCTTT

v_gene: TRBV7-7
abundance: .
j_gene: TRBJ2-1
d_gene: TRBD1
CDR3aa: CASSLTGQVTEQFF
CDR3nt: TGTGCTAGCAGCTTAACGGGACAGGTAACTGAGCAGTTCTTC

v_gene: TRBV18
abundance: few
j_gene: TRBJ1-2
d_gene: TRBD1
CDR3aa: CASSPDRVIHGYTF
CDR3nt: TGTGCCAGCTCACCGGACAGGGTCATACATGGCTACACCTTC

v_gene: TRBV15
abundance: .
j_gene: TRBJ1-3
d_gene: .
CDR3aa: CATSRDPMNAGRRNTIYF
CDR3nt: TGTGCCACCAGCAGAGATCCGATGAACGCAGGGAGGAGAAACACCATATATTTT

v_gene: TRBV14
abundance: .
j_gene: TRBJ2-5
d_gene: TRBD1
CDR3aa: CASSLDRGETQYF
CDR3nt: TGTGCCAGCAGCCTAGACAGGGGAGAGACCCAGTACTTC

v_gene: TRBV11-3
abundance: .
j_gene: TRBJ2-5
d_gene: TRBD1
CDR3aa: CASSLVVGTGDQETQYF
CDR3nt: TGTGCCAGCAGCTTAGTCGTCGGGACAGGGGACCAAGAGACCCAGTACTTC

v_gene: TRBV15
abundance: .
j_gene: TRBJ2-1
d_gene: TRBD2
CDR3aa: CATSTATSGIYNEQFF
CDR3nt: TGTGCCACCAGCACGGCCACTAGCGGGATCTACAATGAGCAGTTCTTC

v_gene: TRBV7-2
abundance: .
j_gene: TRBJ2-7
d_gene: TRBD2
CDR3aa: CASSLEVSSGAYEQYF
CDR3nt: TGTGCCAGCAGCTTAGAAGTGTCTAGCGGGGCCTACGAGCAGTACTTC

v_gene: TRBV2
abundance: .
j_gene: TRBJ2-1
d_gene: .
CDR3aa: CASRGTYNEQFF
CDR3nt: TGTGCCAGCCGGGGGACCTACAATGAGCAGTTCTTC

v_gene: TRBV7-9
abundance: .
j_gene: TRBJ1-5
d_gene: TRBD1
CDR3aa: CASSLVTGQGGQPQHF
CDR3nt: TGTGCCAGCAGCTTAGTGACGGGCCAGGGGGGTCAGCCCCAGCATTTT

v_gene: TRBV7-9
abundance: .
j_gene: TRBJ2-7
d_gene: .
CDR3aa: CASSLRTYEQYF
CDR3nt: TGTGCCAGCAGCTTACGTACCTACGAGCAGTACTTC

v_gene: TRBV7-9
abundance: few
j_gene: TRBJ1-1
d_gene: TRBD1
CDR3aa: CASSLNRGSNTEAFF
CDR3nt: TGTGCCAGCAGCCTTAACAGGGGCTCGAACACTGAAGCTTTCTTT

v_gene: TRBV27
abundance: .
j_gene: TRBJ1-1
d_gene: .
CDR3aa: CASSLWGRFTEAFF
CDR3nt: TGTGCCAGCAGTTTATGGGGGAGGTTCACTGAAGCTTTCTTT

v_gene: TRBV13
abundance: .
j_gene: TRBJ1-2
d_gene: .
CDR3aa: CASSLEGVNYGYTF
CDR3nt: TGTGCCAGCAGCTTAGAGGGGGTTAACTATGGCTACACCTTC

v_gene: TRBV15
abundance: .
j_gene: TRBJ2-5
d_gene: TRBD1
CDR3aa: CATSRDPGQASQETQYF
CDR3nt: TGTGCCACCAGCAGAGATCCGGGACAGGCGAGCCAAGAGACCCAGTACTTC

v_gene: TRBV19
abundance: .
j_gene: TRBJ2-1
d_gene: .
CDR3aa: CASIDGNSDEQFF
CDR3nt: TGTGCCAGTATTGACGGGAACAGCGATGAGCAGTTCTTC

v_gene: TRBV5-4
abundance: .
j_gene: TRBJ2-5
d_gene: TRBD2
CDR3aa: CAIQGLARETQYF
CDR3nt: TGTGCCATCCAGGGACTAGCACGGGAGACCCAGTACTTC

v_gene: TRBV7-8
abundance: .
j_gene: TRBJ1-2
d_gene: TRBD1
CDR3aa: CASGDSQGAYNYGYTF
CDR3nt: TGTGCCAGCGGGGACTCTCAGGGGGCGTACAACTATGGCTACACCTTC

v_gene: TRBV5-6
abundance: .
j_gene: TRBJ2-3
d_gene: TRBD2
CDR3aa: CASSLRGLADSTDTQYF
CDR3nt: TGTGCCAGCAGCTTGAGGGGACTAGCGGACAGCACAGATACGCAGTATTTT

v_gene: TRBV6-5
abundance: .
j_gene: TRBJ2-5
d_gene: TRBD1
CDR3aa: CASSPWQGVETQYF
CDR3nt: TGTGCCAGCAGCCCTTGGCAGGGGGTAGAGACCCAGTACTTC

v_gene: TRBV7-3
abundance: .
j_gene: TRBJ2-1
d_gene: TRBD2
CDR3aa: CASSPGTSGPGEQFF
CDR3nt: TGTGCCAGCAGCCCCGGGACTAGCGGCCCGGGTGAGCAGTTCTTC

v_gene: TRBV29-1
abundance: once
j_gene: TRBJ2-1
d_gene: TRBD2
CDR3aa: CSVVGLAGVGDGDEQFF
CDR3nt: TGCAGCGTTGTGGGACTAGCGGGAGTTGGGGATGGGGATGAGCAGTTCTTC

v_gene: TRBV28
abundance: few
j_gene: TRBJ2-7
d_gene: .
CDR3aa: CASSWTAYEQYF
CDR3nt: TGTGCCAGCAGTTGGACAGCCTACGAGCAGTACTTC

v_gene: TRBV7-2
abundance: .
j_gene: TRBJ2-7
d_gene: .
CDR3aa: CASSHNSLSSYEQYF
CDR3nt: TGTGCCAGCAGCCATAACTCCTTAAGCTCCTACGAGCAGTACTTC

v_gene: TRBV28
abundance: .
j_gene: TRBJ1-2
d_gene: .
CDR3aa: CASSAAGQGRYGYTF
CDR3nt: TGTGCCAGCAGTGCTGCGGGCCAAGGAAGGTATGGCTACACCTTC

v_gene: TRBV7-2
abundance: .
j_gene: TRBJ2-2
d_gene: .
CDR3aa: CASSSSGSGTGELFF
CDR3nt: TGTGCCAGCAGCTCGTCCGGGAGCGGCACCGGGGAGCTGTTTTTT

v_gene: TRBV6-4
abundance: .
j_gene: TRBJ1-1
d_gene: TRBD1
CDR3aa: CASRATGDGEENTEAFF
CDR3nt: TGTGCCAGCAGAGCGACAGGGGACGGCGAGGAGAACACTGAAGCTTTCTTT

v_gene: TRBV28
abundance: few
j_gene: TRBJ2-7
d_gene: .
CDR3aa: CASRSFHTAYEQYF
CDR3nt: TGTGCCAGCAGATCGTTCCACACCGCCTACGAGCAGTACTTC

v_gene: TRBV4-1
abundance: .
j_gene: TRBJ2-7
d_gene: TRBD2
CDR3aa: CASSHPSGGSYEQYF
CDR3nt: TGCGCCAGCAGCCACCCTAGCGGGGGCTCCTACGAGCAGTACTTC

v_gene: TRBV29-1
abundance: .
j_gene: TRBJ2-7
d_gene: TRBD1
CDR3aa: CSVDPGQGEYEQYF
CDR3nt: TGCAGCGTCGATCCGGGACAGGGGGAGTACGAGCAGTACTTC

v_gene: TRBV28
abundance: .
j_gene: TRBJ1-2
d_gene: .
CDR3aa: CASSFASEEGGYTF
CDR3nt: TGTGCCAGCAGTTTTGCTTCGGAGGAGGGTGGCTACACCTTC

v_gene: TRBV7-2
abundance: .
j_gene: TRBJ2-2
d_gene: TRBD2
CDR3aa: CASSSMSGSGGELFF
CDR3nt: TGTGCCAGCAGCTCCATGAGCGGGAGTGGCGGGGAGCTGTTTTTT

v_gene: TRBV28
abundance: .
j_gene: TRBJ2-1
d_gene: .
CDR3aa: CASDIRTDKRFF
CDR3nt: TGTGCCAGCGATATACGCACAGACAAACGGTTCTTC